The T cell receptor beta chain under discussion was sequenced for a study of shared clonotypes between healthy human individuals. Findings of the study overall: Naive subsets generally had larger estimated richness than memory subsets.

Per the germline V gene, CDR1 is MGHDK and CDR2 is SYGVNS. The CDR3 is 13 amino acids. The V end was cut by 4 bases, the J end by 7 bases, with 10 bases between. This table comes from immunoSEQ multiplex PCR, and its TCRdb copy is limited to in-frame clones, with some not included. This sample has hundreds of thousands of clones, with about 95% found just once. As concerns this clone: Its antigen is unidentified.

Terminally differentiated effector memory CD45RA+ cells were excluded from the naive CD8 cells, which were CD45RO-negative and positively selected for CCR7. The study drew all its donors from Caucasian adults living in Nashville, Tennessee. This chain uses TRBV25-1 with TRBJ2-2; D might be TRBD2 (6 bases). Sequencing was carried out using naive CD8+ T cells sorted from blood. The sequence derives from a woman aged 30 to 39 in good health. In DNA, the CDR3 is TGTGCCAGCAGTGTCGAGGAGGGCGGGGAGCTGTTTTTT. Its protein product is CASSVEEGGELFF.